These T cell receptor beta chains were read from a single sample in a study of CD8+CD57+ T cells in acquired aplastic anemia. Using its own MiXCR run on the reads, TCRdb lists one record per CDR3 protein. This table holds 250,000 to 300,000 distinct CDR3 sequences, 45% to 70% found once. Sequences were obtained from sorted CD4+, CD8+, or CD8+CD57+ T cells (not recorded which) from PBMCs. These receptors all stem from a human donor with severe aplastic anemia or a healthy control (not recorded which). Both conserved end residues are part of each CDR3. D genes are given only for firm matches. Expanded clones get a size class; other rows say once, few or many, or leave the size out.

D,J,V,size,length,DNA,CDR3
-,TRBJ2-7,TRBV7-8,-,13,TGTGCCAGCAGCGCCGGAGCGGACTACGAGCAGTACTTC,CASSAGADYEQYF
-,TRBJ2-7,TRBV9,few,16,TGTGCCAGCAGCCCAGGCCCTAGCGACGGACCCTACGAGCAGTACTTC,CASSPGPSDGPYEQYF
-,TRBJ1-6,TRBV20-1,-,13,TGCAGTGCTAGAGGGATGGAGAATTCACCCCTCCACTTT,CSARGMENSPLHF
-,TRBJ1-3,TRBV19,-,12,TGTGCCAGTAGTATGGAGGGAAACACCATATATTTT,CASSMEGNTIYF
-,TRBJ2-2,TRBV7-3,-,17,TGTGCCAGCAGCCCGTCCGGGGGAAGTGGAAACACCGGGGAGCTGTTTTTT,CASSPSGGSGNTGELFF
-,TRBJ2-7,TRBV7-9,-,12,TGTGCCAGCAGCTATAAGACCTACGAGCAGTACTTC,CASSYKTYEQYF
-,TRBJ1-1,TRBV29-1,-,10,TGCAGCGGAAGGGAGACTGAAGCTTTCTTT,CSGRETEAFF
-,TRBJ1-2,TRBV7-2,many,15,TGTGCCAGCAGCTTAGGTCCGACCCCCAACTATGGCTACACCTTC,CASSLGPTPNYGYTF
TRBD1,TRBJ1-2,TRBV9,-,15,TGTGCCAGCAGCGGGATTACAGGGGTTCTCTATGGCTACACCTTC,CASSGITGVLYGYTF
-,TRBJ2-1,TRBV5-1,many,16,TGCGCCAGCAGCTTGGTTTGGGGGCGCTTCGCCAATGAGCAGTTCTTC,CASSLVWGRFANEQFF
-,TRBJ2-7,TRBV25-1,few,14,TGTGCCAGCAGTCACGAACGGACAGTGAATGAGCAGTACTTC,CASSHERTVNEQYF
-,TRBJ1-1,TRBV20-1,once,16,TGCAGTGCTAGAGGGGGGGCAGGGAGGTTATTTACATGGGCTTTCTTT,CSARGGAGRLFTWAFF
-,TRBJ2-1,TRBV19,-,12,TGTGCCAGTAGGGGCCCCTACAATGAGCAGTTCTTC,CASRGPYNEQFF
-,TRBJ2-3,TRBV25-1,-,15,TGTGCCAGCAGTGGATCCCTGGACAGCACAGATACGCAGTATTTT,CASSGSLDSTDTQYF
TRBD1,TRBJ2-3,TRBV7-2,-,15,TGTGCCAGCAGCTTAGGGGACAGGGTTGCAGATACGCAGTATTTT,CASSLGDRVADTQYF
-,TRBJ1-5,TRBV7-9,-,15,TGTGCCAGCGCCTCCCGGGGCGGGTTCATGGGGCCCCAGCATTTT,CASASRGGFMGPQHF
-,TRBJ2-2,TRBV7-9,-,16,TGTGCCAGCAGCCCGGAATTGGGGTTAATAGGCGGGGAGCTGTTTTTT,CASSPELGLIGGELFF
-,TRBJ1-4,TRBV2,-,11,TGTGCCAGCAGTGCATTAAGAGGACTGTTTTTT,CASSALRGLFF
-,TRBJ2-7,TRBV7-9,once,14,TGTGCCAGCAGCTTAGCAGACAGGTCCTACGAGCAGTACTTC,CASSLADRSYEQYF
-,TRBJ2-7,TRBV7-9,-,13,TGTGCCAGCAGCTTTGGGGGCGCGTCAGAGCAGTACTTC,CASSFGGASEQYF
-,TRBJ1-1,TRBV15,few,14,TGTGCCACCAGCAGAGGACAAATAGACACTGAAGCTTTCTTT,CATSRGQIDTEAFF
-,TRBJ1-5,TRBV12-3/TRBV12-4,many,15,TGTGCCAGCAGTTTAGCAGGAGGGTCGGGTCAGCCCCAGCATTTT,CASSLAGGSGQPQHF
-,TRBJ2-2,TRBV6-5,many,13,TGTGCCAGCAGTTATACCTCGGCCGGGGAGCTGTTTTTT,CASSYTSAGELFF
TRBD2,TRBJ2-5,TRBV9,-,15,TGTGCCAGCAGCGTACGGGGGGGCCAGATTCAGACTAAGTACTTC,CASSVRGGQIQTKYF
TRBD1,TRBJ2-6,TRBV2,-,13,TGTGCCAGCAGGGGGACAGGTGCTTACGTCCTGACTTTC,CASRGTGAYVLTF
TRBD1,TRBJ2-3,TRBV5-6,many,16,TGTGCCAGCAGCACGAAGGGGGCAGGGCGGGCAGATACGCAGTATTTT,CASSTKGAGRADTQYF
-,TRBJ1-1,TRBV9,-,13,TGTGCCAGCAGCGGAGGGGAAAGGACTGAAGCTTTCTTT,CASSGGERTEAFF